This T cell receptor beta chain was obtained from a study of control samples from healthy donors and cancer patients (dated by TCRdb to 2020 to 2022). Library construction relied on the immunoSEQ multiplex PCR assay. Drawn from immuneACCESS, this table holds only the in-frame rearrangements with V and J called that TCRdb kept. Clones are partly lost; checked studies trace under half to an unresolved V gene and leave the rest unexplained. The sample has approximately 100,000 clones on record, 90% of them singletons. The top ten hold more than 3.5% of the sample. Comments on this clone: No cognate antigen has been identified for it. One base away there is no much larger clone; base qualities are not given.

V is cut by 8 bases and J by 8 bases, and the space between the germline ends is 18 bases. From its cysteine to its phenylalanine, the CDR3 spans 13 amino acids. The retained sequence is limited to the CDR3, 39 bases, with the frame set at the first base. From the germline V gene (reference sequence), CDR1 is LNHDA and CDR2 is SQIVND. The chain joins TRBV19 to TRBJ1-2, and possibly TRBD1, on 6 matching bases. This TCR derives from a woman aged 18-35 years in good health. Source material: blood. CDR3 region: CASANLAGEGYTF. The DNA is as follows: TGTGCCAGTGCAAACCTGGCAGGGGAAGGCTACACCTTC.